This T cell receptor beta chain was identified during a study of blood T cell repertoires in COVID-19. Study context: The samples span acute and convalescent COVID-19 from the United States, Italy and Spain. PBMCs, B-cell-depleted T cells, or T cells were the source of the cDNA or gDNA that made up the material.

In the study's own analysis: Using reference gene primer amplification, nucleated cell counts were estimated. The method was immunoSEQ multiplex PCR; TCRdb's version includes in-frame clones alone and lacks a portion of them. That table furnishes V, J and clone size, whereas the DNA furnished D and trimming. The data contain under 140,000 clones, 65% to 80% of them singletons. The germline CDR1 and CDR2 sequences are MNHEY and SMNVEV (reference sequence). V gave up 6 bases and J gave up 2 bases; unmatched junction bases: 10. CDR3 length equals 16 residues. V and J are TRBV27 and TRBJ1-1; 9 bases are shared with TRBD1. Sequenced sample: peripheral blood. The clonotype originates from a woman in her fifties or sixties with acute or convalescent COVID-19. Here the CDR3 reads CASSPRDRVGNTEAFF. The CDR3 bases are TGTGCCAGCAGCCCTCGGGACAGGGTGGGAAACACTGAAGCTTTCTTT.